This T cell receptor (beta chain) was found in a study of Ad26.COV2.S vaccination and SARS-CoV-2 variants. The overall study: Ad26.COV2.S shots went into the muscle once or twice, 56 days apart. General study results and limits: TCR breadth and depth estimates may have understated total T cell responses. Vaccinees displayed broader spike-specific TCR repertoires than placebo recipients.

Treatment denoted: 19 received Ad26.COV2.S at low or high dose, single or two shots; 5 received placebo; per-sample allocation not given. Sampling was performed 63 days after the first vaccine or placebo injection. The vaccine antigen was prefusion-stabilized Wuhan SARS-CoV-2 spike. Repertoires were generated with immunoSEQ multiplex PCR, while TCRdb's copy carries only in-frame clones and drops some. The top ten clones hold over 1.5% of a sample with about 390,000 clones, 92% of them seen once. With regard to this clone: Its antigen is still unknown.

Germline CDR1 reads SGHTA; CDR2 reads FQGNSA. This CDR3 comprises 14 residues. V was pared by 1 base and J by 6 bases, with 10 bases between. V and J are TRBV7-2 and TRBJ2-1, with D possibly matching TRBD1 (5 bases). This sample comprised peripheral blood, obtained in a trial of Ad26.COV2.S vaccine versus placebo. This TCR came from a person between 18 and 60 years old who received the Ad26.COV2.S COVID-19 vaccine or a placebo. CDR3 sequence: CASSLGGSLNEQFF. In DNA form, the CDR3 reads TGTGCCAGCAGCTTAGGGGGCAGTCTCAATGAGCAGTTCTTC.